The sequence of this T cell receptor beta chain was determined in a study of T cell responses to AZD1222 COVID-19 vaccine. Clones were read by immunoSEQ multiplex PCR, and TCRdb kept only the in-frame ones, dropping some. The sample records 65,000 to 100,000 clones, around 81% being singletons. The ends were cut back, 1 base at V and 3 bases at J, with 15 bases in the middle. CDR1 and CDR2 (germline): MGHRA, YSYEKL. The CDR3 extends over 16 amino acids. The sample consisted of peripheral blood, taken on day 0 of AZD1222 vaccination. This clonotype was sampled from an adult in good health. This chain joins TRBV4-1 and TRBJ1-1, with D unclear. For the CDR3, the DNA is TGCGCCAGCAGCCAAGCCCACCGACAAGTAGACACTGAAGCTTTCTTT. It specifies CASSQAHRQVDTEAFF.